This TCR beta chain originates from a study of blood T cell repertoires in COVID-19. Study as a whole: The United States, Italy and Spain provided the acute and convalescent COVID-19 samples.

V was clipped by 0 bases and J by 1 base, with 9 bases between them. CDR1 and CDR2 (germline): LNHNV, YYDKDF (reference sequence). This CDR3 is built from 15 residues. Original processing methods: Amplification of reference gene primers provided the estimated nucleated cell counts. TCRdb's table, derived via immunoSEQ multiplex PCR, lists solely in-frame clones and lacks some. The V and J calls and clone size were taken over from that table, and D and trimming were inferred from the DNA. The table records about 160,000 clones, roughly 91% of them present only once. The sequence was collected from a woman in her forties or fifties with acute or convalescent COVID-19. The sample taken for sequencing was peripheral blood. This sequence joins TRBV15 and TRBJ1-2; D ambiguous. The DNA for the CDR3 is TGTGCCACCAGCAGAGACGCACAGAATAACTATGGCTACACCTTC. Translating it yields CATSRDAQNNYGYTF.